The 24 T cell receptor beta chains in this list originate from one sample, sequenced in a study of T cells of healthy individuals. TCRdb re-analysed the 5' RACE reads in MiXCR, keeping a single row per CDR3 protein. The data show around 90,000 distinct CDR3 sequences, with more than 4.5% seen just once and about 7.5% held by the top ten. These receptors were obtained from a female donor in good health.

Here the CDR3 reads CASTIPGELFF. The CDR3 DNA is TGTGCCAGCACCATCCCCGGGGAGCTGTTTTTT. The chain is built from TRBV6-2 or TRBV6-3 and TRBJ2-2; D gene uncertain. In germline, CDR1 is MNHEY, CDR2 SVGEGT. The CDR3 sequence is 11 residues long. V lost 7 bases, J lost 6 bases, and 6 bases lay in between.

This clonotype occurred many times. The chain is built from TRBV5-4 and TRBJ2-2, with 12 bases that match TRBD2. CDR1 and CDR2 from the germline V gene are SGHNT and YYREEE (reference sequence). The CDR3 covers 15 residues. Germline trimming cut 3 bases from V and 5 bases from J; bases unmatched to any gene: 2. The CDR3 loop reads CASSSGTSGTGELFF. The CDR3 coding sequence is TGTGCCAGCAGCTCCGGGACTAGCGGGACCGGGGAGCTGTTTTTT.

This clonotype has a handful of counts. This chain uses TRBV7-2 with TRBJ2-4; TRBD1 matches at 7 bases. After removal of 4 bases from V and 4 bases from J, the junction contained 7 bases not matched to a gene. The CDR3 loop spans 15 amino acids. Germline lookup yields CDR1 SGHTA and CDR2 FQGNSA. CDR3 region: CASSSTGTAKNIQYF. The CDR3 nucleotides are TGTGCCAGCAGCTCGACCGGGACAGCAAAAAACATTCAGTACTTC.

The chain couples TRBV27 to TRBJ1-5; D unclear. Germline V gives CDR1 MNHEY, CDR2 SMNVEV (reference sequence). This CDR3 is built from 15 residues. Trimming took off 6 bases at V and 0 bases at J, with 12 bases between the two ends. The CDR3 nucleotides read TGTGCCAGCAGCGTGAGCTACCTTAGCAATCAGCCCCAGCATTTT. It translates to CASSVSYLSNQPQHF.

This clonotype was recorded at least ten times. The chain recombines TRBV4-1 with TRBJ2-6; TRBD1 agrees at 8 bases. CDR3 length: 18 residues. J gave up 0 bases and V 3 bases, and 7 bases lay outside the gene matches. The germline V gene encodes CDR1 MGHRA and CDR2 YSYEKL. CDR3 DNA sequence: TGCGCCAGCAGCCACTGGCCGGGACAGGTCTCTGGGGCCAACGTCCTGACTTTC. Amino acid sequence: CASSHWPGQVSGANVLTF.

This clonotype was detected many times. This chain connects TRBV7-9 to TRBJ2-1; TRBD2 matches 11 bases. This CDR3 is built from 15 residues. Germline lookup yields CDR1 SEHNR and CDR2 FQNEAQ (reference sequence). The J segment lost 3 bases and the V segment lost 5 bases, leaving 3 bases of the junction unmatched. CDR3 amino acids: CASSVGLAVYNEQFF. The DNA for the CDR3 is TGTGCCAGCAGCGTGGGACTAGCGGTCTACAATGAGCAGTTCTTC. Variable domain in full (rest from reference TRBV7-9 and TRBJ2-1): DTGVSQNPRHKITKRGQNVTFRCDPISEHNRLYWYRQTLGQGPEFLTYFQNEAQLEKSRLLSDRFSAERPKGSFSTLEIQRTEQGDSAMYLCASSVGLAVYNEQFFGPGTRLTVL.

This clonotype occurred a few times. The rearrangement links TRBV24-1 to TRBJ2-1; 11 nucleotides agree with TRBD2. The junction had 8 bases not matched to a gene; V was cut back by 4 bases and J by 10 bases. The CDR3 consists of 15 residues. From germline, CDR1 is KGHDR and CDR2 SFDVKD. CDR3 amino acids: CATSENSGRVREQFF. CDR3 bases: TGTGCCACCAGTGAAAATAGCGGGAGGGTCCGGGAGCAGTTCTTC.

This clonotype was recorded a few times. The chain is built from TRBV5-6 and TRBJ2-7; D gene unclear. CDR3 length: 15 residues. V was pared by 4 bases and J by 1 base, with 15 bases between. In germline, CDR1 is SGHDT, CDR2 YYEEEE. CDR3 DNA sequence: TGTGCCAGCAGCGCAGGTGGTTGGGTTTCCTACGAGCAGTACTTC. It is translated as CASSAGGWVSYEQYF. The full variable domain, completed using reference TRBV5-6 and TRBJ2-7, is DAGVTQSPTHLIKTRGQQVTLRCSPKSGHDTVSWYQQALGQGPQFIFQYYEEEERQRGNFPDRFSGHQFPNYSSELNVNALLLGDSALYLCASSAGGWVSYEQYFGPGTRLTVT.

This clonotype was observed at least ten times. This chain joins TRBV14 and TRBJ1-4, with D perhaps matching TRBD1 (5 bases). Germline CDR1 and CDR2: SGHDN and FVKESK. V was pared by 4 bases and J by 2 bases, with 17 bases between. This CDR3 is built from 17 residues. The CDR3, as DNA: TGTGCCAGCAGCCCGCGCGGGGGACCAAGGACTAATGAAAAACTGTTTTTT. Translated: CASSPRGGPRTNEKLFF.

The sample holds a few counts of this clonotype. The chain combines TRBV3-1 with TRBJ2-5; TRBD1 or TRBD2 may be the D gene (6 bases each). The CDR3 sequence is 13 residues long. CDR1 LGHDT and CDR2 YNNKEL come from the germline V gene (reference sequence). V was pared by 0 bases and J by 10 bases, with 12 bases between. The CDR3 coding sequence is TGTGCCAGCAGCCAAGATCGGGGGCGGGTCCAGTACTTC. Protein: CASSQDRGRVQYF.

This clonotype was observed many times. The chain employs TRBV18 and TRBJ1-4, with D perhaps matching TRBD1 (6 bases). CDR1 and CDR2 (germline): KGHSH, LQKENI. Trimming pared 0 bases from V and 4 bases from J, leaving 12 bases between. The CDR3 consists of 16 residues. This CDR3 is CASSPPNRAFNEKLFF. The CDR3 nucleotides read TGTGCCAGCTCACCACCGAACAGGGCCTTTAATGAAAAACTGTTTTTT.

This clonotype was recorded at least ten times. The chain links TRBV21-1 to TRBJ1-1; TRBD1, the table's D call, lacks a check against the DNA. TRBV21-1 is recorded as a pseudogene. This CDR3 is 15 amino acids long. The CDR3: CASSKVWQGGTEAFF. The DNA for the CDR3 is TGTGCCAGCAGCAAAGTCTGGCAGGGGGGGACTGAAGCTTTCTTT.

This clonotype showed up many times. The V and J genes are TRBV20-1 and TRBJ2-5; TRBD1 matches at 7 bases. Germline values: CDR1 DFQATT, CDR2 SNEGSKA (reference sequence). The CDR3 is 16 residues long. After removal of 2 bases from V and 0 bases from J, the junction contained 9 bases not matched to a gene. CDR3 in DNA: TGCAGTGCTAGACCCGACAGGGCGAGTAACCAAGAGACCCAGTACTTC. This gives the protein CSARPDRASNQETQYF.

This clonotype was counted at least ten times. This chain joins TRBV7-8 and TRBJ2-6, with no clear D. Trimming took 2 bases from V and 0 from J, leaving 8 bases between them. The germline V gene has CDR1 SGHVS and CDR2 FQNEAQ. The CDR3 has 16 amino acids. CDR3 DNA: TGTGCCAGCAGCTTAATGGGCAACTCTGGGGCCAACGTCCTGACTTTC. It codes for CASSLMGNSGANVLTF.

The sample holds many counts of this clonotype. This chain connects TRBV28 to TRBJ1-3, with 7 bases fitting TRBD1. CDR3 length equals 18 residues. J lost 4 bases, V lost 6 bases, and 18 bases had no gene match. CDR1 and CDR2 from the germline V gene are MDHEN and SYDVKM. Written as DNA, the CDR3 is TGTGCCAGCAGCGTCATTTTGGCGCTCCGGGACAGCGGAAACACCATATATTTT. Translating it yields CASSVILALRDSGNTIYF.

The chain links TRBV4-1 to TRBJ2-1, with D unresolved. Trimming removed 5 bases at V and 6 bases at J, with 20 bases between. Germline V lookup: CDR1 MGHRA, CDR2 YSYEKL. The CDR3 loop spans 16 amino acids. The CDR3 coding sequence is TGCGCCAGCAGCGGAATGGGGTATCCAGCGCCCAATGAGCAGTTCTTC. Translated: CASSGMGYPAPNEQFF.

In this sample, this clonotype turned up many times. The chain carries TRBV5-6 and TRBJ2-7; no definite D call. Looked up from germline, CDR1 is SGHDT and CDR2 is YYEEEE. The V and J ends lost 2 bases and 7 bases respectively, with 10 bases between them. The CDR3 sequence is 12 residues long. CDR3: CASSFGTLEQYF. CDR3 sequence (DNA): TGTGCCAGCAGCTTTGGTACTTTGGAGCAGTACTTC.

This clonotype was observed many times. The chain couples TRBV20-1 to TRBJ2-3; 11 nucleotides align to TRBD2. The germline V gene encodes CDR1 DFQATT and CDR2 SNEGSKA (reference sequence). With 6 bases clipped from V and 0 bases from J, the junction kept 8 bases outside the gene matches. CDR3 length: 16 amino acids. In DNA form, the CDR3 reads TGCAGTGCCGATCGTAGGACTAGCGGGAGCACAGATACGCAGTATTTT. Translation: CSADRRTSGSTDTQYF.

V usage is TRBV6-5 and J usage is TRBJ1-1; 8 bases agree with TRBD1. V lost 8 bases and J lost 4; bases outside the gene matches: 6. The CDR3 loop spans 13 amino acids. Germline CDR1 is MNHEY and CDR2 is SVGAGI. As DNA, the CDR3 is TGTGCCAGCTGCGTACAGGGGGGCACTGAAGCTTTCTTT. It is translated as CASCVQGGTEAFF.

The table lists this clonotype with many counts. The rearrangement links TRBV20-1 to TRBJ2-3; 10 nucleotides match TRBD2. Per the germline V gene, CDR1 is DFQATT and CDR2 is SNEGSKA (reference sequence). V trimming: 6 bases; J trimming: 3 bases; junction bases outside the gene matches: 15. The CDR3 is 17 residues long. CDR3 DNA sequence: TGCAGTGCCACCCATCTTGGACTAGCGGATATAACAGATACGCAGTATTTT. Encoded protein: CSATHLGLADITDTQYF.

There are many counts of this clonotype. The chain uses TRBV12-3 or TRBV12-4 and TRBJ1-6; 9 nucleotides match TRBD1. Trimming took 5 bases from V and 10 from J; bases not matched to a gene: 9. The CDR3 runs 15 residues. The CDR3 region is CASSLSGQGGSPLHF. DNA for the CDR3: TGTGCCAGCAGTCTCTCGGGACAGGGTGGCTCACCCCTCCACTTT.

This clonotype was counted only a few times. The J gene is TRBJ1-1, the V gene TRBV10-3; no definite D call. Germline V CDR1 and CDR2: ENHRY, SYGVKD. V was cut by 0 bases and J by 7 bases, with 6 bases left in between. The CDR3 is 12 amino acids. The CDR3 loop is CAISESGFEAFF. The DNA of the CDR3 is TGTGCCATCAGTGAGTCAGGGTTTGAAGCTTTCTTT.

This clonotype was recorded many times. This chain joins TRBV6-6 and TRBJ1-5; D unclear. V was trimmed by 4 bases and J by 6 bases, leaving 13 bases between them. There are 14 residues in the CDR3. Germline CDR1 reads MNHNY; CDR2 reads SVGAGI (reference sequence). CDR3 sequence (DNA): TGTGCCAGCAGTTCTCACCGAAGTAGTCAGCCCCAGCATTTT. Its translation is CASSSHRSSQPQHF.

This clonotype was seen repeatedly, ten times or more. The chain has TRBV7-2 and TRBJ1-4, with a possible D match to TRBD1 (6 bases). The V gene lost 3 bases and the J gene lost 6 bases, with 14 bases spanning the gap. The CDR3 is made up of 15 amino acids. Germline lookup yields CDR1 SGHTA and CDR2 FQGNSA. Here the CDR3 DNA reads TGTGCCAGCAGCTTCCGACAGGCAGGGTATGAAAAACTGTTTTTT. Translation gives CASSFRQAGYEKLFF.